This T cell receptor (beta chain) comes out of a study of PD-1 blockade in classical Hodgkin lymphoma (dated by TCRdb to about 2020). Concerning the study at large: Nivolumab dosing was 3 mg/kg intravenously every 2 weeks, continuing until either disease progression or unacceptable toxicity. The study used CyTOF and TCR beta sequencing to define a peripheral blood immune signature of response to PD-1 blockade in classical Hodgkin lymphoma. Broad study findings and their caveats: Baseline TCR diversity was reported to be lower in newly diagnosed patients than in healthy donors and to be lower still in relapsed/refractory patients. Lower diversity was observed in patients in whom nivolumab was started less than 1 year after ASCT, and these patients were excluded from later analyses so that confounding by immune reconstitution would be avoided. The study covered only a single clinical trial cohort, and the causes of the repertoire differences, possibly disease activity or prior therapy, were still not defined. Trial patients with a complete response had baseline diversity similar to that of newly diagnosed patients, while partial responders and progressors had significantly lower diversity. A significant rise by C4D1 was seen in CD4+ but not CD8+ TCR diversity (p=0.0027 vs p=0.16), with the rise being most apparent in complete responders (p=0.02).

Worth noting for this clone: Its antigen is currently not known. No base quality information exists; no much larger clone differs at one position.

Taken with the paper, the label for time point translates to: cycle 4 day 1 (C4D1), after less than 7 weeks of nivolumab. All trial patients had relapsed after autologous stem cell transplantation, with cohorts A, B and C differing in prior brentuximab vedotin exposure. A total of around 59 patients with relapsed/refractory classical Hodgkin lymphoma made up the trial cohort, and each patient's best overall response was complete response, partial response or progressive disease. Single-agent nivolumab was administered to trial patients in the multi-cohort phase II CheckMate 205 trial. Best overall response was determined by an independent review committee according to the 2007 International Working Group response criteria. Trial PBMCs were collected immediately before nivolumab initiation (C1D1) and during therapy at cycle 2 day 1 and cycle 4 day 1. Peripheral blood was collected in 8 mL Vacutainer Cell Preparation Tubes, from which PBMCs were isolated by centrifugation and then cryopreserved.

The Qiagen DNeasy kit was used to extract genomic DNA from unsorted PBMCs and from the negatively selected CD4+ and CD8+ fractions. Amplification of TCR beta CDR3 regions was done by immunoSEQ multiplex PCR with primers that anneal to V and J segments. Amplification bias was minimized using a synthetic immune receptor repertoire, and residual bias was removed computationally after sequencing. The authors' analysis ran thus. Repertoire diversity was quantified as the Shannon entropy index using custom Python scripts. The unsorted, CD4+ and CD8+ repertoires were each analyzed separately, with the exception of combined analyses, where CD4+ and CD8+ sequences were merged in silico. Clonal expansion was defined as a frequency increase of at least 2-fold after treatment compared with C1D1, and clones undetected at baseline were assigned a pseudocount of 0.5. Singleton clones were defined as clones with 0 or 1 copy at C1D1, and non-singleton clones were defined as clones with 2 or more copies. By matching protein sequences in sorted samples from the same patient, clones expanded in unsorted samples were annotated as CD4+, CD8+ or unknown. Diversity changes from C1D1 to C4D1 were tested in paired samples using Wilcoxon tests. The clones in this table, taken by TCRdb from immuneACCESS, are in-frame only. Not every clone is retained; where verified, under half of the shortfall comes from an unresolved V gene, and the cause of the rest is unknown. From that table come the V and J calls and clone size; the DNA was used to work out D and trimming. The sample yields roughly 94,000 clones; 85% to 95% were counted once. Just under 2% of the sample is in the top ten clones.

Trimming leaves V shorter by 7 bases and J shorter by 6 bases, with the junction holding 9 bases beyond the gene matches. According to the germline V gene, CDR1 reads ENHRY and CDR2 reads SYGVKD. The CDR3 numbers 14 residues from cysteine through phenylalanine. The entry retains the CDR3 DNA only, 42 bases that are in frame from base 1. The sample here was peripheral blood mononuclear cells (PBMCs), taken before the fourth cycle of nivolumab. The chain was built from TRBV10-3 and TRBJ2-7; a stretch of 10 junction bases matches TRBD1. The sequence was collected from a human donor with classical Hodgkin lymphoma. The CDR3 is CAIMGDRGGGEQYF. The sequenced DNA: TGTGCCATCATGGGGGACAGGGGCGGGGGCGAGCAGTACTTC.